The count of the clone carrying this TCR beta chain is one. Its antigen remains unidentified. The data originate from a study of tumor-infiltrating lymphocytes in localized non-small cell lung cancer. Study-wide context: The cohort mixed smokers and never-smokers, several histologies, and some post-neoadjuvant-chemotherapy samples. Broader study findings: IM1 and IM2 tumors showed no difference in T-cell fraction. Each assay used a separate piece of the same tissue. Tumors had more T cell infiltration than uninvolved lung, per TCRbeta sequencing and CD3 counts.

Deletions cut 6 bases from V and 10 bases from J, with 21 bases between. The CDR3 sequence is 15 residues long. CDR1 and CDR2 (germline): MNHEY, SMNVEV (reference sequence). Assay used: immunoSEQ multiplex PCR; TCRdb lists only in-frame clones, some missing. The sample contains 9,500 to 15,000 clones, about 76% of which appear only once. The sequencing input was uninvolved lung tissue not adjacent to the tumor. The chain has TRBV27 and TRBJ1-4; the D gene is possibly TRBD1 (5 bases). The sequence was collected from a human donor with non-small cell lung cancer. CDR3 protein: CASSFSQGWAGKLFF. DNA for the CDR3: TGTGCCAGCAGCTTCTCCCAGGGATGGGCCGGAAAACTGTTTTTT.